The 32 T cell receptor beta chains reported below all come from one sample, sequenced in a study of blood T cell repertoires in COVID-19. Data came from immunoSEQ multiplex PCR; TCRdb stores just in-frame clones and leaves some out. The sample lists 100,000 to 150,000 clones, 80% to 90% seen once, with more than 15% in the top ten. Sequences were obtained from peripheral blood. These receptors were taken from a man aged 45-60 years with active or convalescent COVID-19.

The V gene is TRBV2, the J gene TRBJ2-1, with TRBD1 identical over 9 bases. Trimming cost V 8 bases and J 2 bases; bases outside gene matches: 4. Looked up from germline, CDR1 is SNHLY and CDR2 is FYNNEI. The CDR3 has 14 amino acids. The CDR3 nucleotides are TGTGCCAGCCCCGGGACAGGGACCTACAATGAGCAGTTCTTC. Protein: CASPGTGTYNEQFF.

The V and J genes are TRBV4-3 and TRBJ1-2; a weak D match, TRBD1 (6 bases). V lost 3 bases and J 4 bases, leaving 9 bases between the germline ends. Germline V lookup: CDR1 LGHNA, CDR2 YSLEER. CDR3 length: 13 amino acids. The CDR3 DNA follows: TGCGCCAGCAGCCAGGAACAGGGCTATGGCTACACCTTC. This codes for CASSQEQGYGYTF.

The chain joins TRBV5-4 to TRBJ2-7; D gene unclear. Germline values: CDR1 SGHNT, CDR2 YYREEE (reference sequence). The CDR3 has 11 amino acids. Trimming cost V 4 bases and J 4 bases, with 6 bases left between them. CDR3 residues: CASSDMYEQYF. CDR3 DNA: TGTGCCAGCAGCGACATGTACGAGCAGTACTTC.

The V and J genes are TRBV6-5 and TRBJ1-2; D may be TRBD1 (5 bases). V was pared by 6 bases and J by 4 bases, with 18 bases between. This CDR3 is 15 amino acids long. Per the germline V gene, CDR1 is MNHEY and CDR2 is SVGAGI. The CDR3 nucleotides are TGTGCCAGCAGCCCACCGGGTCGGGGGACCTATGGCTACACCTTC. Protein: CASSPPGRGTYGYTF.

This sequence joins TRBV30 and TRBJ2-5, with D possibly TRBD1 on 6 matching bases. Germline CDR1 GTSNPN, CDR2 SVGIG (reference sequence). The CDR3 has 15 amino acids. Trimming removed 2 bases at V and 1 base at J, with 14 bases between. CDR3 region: CAWSLGTLVQETQYF. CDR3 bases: TGTGCCTGGAGTTTGGGGACATTAGTCCAAGAGACCCAGTACTTC.

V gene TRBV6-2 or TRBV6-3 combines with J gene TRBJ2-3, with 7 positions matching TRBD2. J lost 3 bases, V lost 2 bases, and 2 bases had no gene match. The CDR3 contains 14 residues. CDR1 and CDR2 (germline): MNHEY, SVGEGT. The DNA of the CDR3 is TGTGCCAGCAGTTACCCCGGGGGGACAGATACGCAGTATTTT. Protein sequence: CASSYPGGTDTQYF.

This CDR3 reads CASSIAAGLYEQYF. CDR3 nucleotides: TGTGCCAGTAGTATCGCTGCGGGCCTCTACGAGCAGTACTTC. The chain joins TRBV19 to TRBJ2-7, with D maybe TRBD2 (5 bases). CDR3 length: 14 amino acids. In germline, CDR1 is LNHDA, CDR2 SQIVND (reference sequence). Trimming shortened V by 3 bases and J by 3 bases, and 12 bases separated the two germline ends.

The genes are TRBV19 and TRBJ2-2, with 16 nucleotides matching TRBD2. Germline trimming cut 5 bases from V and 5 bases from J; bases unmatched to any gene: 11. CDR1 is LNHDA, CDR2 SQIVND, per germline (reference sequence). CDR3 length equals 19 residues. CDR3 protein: CASSAGTSGRAGRTGELFF. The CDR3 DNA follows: TGTGCCAGTAGTGCCGGGACTAGCGGGAGGGCCGGGAGGACCGGGGAGCTGTTTTTT.

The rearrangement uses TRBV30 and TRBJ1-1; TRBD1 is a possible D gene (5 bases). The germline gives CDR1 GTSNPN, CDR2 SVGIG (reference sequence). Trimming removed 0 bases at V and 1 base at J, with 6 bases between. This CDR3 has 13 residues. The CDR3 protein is CAWSVDRNTEAFF. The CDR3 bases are TGTGCCTGGAGTGTTGACAGGAACACTGAAGCTTTCTTT.

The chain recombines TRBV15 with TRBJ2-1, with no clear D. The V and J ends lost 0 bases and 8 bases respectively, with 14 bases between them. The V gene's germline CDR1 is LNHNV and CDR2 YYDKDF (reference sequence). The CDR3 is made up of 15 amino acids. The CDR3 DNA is TGTGCCACCAGCAGAGACATTGGCGGCAACTATGAGCAGTTCTTC. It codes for CATSRDIGGNYEQFF.

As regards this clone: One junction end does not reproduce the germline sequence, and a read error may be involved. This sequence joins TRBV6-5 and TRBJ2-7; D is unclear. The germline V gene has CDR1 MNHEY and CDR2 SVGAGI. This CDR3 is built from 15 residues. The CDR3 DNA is TGTGCCAGCAGTCGCGGCGGCAGCAAATCCTACGGGCAGTACTTC. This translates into CASSRGGSKSYGQYF.

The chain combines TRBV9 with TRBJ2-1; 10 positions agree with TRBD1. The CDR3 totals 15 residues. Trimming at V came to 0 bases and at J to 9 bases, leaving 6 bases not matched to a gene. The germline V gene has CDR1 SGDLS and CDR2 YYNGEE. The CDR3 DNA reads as TGTGCCAGCAGCGTAGGACCGGACAGGGGGTTTGAGCAGTTCTTC. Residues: CASSVGPDRGFEQFF.

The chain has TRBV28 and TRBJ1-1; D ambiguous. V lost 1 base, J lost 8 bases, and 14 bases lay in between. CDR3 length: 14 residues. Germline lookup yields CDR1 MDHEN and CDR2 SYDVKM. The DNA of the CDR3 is TGTGCCAGCAGTTTATATGGGAGGGCGGAAGAAGCTTTCTTT. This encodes CASSLYGRAEEAFF.

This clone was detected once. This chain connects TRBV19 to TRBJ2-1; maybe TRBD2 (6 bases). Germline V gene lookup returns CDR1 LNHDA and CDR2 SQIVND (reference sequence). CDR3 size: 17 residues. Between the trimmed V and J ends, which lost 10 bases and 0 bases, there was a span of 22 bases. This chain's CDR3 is CATQAPSVPSSYNEQFF. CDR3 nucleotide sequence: TGTGCCACCCAGGCCCCTAGCGTCCCGAGCTCCTACAATGAGCAGTTCTTC.

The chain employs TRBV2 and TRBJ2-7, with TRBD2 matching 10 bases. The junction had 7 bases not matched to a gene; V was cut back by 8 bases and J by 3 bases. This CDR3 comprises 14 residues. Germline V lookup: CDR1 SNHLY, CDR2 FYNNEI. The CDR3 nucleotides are TGTGCCAGCTCCCGGCTAGCGGGAGTCTACGAGCAGTACTTC. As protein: CASSRLAGVYEQYF.

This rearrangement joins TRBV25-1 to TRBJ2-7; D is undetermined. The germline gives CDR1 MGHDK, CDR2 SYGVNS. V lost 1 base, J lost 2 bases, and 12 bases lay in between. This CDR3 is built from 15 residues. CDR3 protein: CASSESFGRTYEQYF. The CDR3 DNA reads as TGTGCCAGCAGTGAATCTTTCGGCAGGACCTACGAGCAGTACTTC.

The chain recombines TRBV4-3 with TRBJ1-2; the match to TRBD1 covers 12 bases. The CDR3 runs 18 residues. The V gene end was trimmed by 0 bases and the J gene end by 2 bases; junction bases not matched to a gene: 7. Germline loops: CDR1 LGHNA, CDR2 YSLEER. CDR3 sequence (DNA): TGCGCCAGCAGCCAAGATCTCGCGGGGACAGGGGGCAACTATGGCTACACCTTC. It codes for CASSQDLAGTGGNYGYTF.

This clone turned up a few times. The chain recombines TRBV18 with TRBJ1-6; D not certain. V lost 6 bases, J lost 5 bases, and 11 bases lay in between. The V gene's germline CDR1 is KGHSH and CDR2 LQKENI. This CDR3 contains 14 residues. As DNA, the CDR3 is TGTGCCAGCTCGTTCGGGGTAGATAATTCACCCCTCCACTTT. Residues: CASSFGVDNSPLHF.

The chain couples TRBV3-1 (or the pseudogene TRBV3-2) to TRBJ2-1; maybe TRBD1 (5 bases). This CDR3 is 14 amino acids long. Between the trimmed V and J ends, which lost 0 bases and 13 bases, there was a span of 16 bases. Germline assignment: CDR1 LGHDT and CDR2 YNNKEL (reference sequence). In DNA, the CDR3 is TGTGCCAGCAGCCAAGAAGTTGGGCAGGGCCTACAGTTCTTC. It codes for CASSQEVGQGLQFF.

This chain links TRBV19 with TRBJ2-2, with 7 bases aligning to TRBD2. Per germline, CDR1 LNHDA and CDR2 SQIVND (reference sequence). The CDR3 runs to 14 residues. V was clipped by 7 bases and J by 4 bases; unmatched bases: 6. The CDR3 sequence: CASTTGLTTGELFF. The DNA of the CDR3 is TGTGCCAGTACGACGGGACTAACCACCGGGGAGCTGTTTTTT.

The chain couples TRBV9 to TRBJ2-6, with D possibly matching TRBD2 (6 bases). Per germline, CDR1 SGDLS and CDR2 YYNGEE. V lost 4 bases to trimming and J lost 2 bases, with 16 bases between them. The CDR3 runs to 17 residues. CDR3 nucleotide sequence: TGTGCCAGCAGCCCAGAAGTCGGGGAGGCTGGGGCCAACGTCCTGACTTTC. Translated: CASSPEVGEAGANVLTF.

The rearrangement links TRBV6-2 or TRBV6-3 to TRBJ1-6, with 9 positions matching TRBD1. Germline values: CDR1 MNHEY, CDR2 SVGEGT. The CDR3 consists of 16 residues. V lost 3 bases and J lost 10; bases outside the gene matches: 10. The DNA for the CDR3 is TGTGCCAGCAGTTATGTTCCCGGGACAGGGTTCTCACCCCTCCACTTT. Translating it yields CASSYVPGTGFSPLHF.

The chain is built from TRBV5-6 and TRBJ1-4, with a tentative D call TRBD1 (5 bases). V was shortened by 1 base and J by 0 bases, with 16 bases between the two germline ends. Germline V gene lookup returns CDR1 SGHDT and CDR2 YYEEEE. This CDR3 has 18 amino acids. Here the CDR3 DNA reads TGTGCCAGCAGCTTGACTATTGGACACGAAGCAACTAATGAAAAACTGTTTTTT. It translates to CASSLTIGHEATNEKLFF.

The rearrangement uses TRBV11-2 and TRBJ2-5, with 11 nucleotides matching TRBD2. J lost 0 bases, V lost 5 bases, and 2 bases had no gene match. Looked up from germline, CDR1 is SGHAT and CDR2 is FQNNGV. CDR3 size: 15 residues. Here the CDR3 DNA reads TGTGCCAGCAGCCTAGCGGGGGGCGACCAAGAGACCCAGTACTTC. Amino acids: CASSLAGGDQETQYF.

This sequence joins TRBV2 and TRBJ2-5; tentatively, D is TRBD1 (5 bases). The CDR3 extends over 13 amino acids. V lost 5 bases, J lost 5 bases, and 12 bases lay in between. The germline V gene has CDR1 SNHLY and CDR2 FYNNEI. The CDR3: CASSRQGRETQYF. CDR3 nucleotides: TGTGCCAGCAGTCGGCAGGGTAGGGAGACCCAGTACTTC.

DNA for the CDR3: TGCGCCAGCAGCCTCGGACTAGCGGGGGGGAACCAAGAGACCCAGTACTTC. Translated: CASSLGLAGGNQETQYF. J is TRBJ2-5 and V is TRBV5-1, with 15 bases matching TRBD2. CDR3 size: 17 residues. CDR1 and CDR2 from the germline V gene are SGHRS and YFSETQ. Losses at the gene ends were 4 bases for V and 0 bases for J; bases not matched to a gene: 4.

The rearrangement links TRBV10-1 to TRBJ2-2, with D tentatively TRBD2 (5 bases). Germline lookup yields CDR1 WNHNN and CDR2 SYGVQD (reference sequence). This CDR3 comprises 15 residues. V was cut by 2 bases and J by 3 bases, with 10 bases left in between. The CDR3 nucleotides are TGCGCCAGCAGTGAGGCCGCGGGTGACACCGGGGAGCTGTTTTTT. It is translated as CASSEAAGDTGELFF.

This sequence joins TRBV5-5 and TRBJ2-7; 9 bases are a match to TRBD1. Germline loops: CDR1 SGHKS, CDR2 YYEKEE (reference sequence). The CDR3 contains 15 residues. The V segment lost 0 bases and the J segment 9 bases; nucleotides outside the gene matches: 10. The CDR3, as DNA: TGTGCCAGCAGCTTGGCCCGGGACAGGGTGGCAAGGCAGTACTTC. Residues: CASSLARDRVARQYF.

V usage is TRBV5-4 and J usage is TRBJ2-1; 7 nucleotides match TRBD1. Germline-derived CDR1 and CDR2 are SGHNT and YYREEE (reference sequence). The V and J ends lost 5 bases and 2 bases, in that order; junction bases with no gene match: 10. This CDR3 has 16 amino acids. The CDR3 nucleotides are TGTGCCAGCAGTCCAGGAGGACAGGCGACCTACAATGAGCAGTTCTTC. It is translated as CASSPGGQATYNEQFF.

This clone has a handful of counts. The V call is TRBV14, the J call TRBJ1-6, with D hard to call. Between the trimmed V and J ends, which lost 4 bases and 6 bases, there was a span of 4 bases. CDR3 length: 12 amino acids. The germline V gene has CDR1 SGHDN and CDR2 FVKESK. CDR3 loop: CASSRANSPLHF. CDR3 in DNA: TGTGCCAGCAGCCGAGCTAATTCACCCCTCCACTTT. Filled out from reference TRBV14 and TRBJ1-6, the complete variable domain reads EAGVTQFPSHSVIEKGQTVTLRCDPISGHDNLYWYRRVMGKEIKFLLHFVKESKQDESGMPNNRFLAERTGGTYSTLKVQPAELEDSGVYFCASSRANSPLHFGNGTRLTVT.

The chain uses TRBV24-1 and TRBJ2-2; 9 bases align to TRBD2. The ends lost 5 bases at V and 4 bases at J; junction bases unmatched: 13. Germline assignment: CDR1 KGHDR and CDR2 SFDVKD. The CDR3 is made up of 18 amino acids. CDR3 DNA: TGTGCCACCAGTGGGGACTCGCGGGAGGGCCAGGGCACCGGGGAGCTGTTTTTT. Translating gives CATSGDSREGQGTGELFF.

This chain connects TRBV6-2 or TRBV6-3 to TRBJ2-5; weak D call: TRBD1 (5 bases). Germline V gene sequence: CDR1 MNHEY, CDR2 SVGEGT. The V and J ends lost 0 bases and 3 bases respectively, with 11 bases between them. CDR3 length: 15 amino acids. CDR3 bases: TGTGCCAGCAGTTACTCAGGGGTCCGGAAAGAGACCCAGTACTTC. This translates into CASSYSGVRKETQYF.